The 23 T cell receptor beta chains below all came from one sample that was sequenced in a study of blood T cell repertoires in COVID-19. Repertoires were generated with immunoSEQ multiplex PCR, while TCRdb's copy carries only in-frame clones and drops some. Among 200,000 to 300,000 clones listed, approximately 80% were seen once. The source material was peripheral blood. The receptors were sampled from a woman younger than 30 with acute or convalescent COVID-19.

This chain connects TRBV19 to TRBJ2-1; 13 bases fit TRBD2. Trimming removed 10 bases from V and 1 base from J; junction bases left unmatched: 7. The length of the CDR3 is 16 residues. From germline, CDR1 is LNHDA and CDR2 SQIVND (reference sequence). CDR3 nucleotides: TGTGCCACGACTAGCGGGAGGACCTCGTCCTACAATGAGCAGTTCTTC. This gives the protein CATTSGRTSSYNEQFF.

About this clone itself: A much larger clone differs by one base, so this may be a read error. J is TRBJ1-1 and V is TRBV6-2 or TRBV6-3; 10 nucleotides line up with TRBD1. This CDR3 spans 14 amino acids. The V gene's germline CDR1 is MNHEY and CDR2 SVGEGT. The trim removed 5 bases at V and 5 bases at J, leaving 5 bases unmatched. In nucleotides, the CDR3 is TGTGCCAGCAGTCCCGGGACAGGGGTTACTGAAGCTTTCTTT. Translation: CASSPGTGVTEAFF.

This clone was seen a handful of times. The genes are TRBV6-1 and TRBJ1-6; D may be TRBD1 (5 bases). V gave up 4 bases and J gave up 10 bases, with 23 bases separating them. Looked up from germline, CDR1 is MNHNS and CDR2 is SASEGT. There are 17 residues in the CDR3. The DNA for the CDR3 is TGTGCCAGCAGTGGTGGGCTGGCAGGGCTTATGGGATCACCCCTCCACTTT. It codes for CASSGGLAGLMGSPLHF.

This rearrangement joins TRBV10-2 to TRBJ2-6, with 16 bases aligning to TRBD2. The CDR3 runs 19 residues. V was clipped by 6 bases and J by 4 bases; unmatched bases: 9. From germline, CDR1 is WSHSY and CDR2 SAAADI. The CDR3 spells CASRPGLAGGPGGANVLTF. The CDR3 nucleotides are TGCGCCAGCAGACCGGGACTAGCGGGAGGGCCGGGAGGGGCCAACGTCCTGACTTTC.

The chain uses TRBV11-3 and TRBJ2-3; D is undetermined. The germline V gene encodes CDR1 SGHNT and CDR2 YENEEA. This CDR3 comprises 13 residues. Trimming stripped 3 bases from V and 4 bases from J, with 8 bases between. DNA for the CDR3: TGTGCCAGCAGCTTCGCGGCTGCAGATACGCAGTATTTT. This codes for CASSFAAADTQYF. The whole variable domain, filled in from reference TRBV11-3 and TRBJ2-3, reads EAGVVQSPRYKIIEKKQPVAFWCNPISGHNTLYWYLQNLGQGPELLIRYENEEAVDDSQLPKDRFSAERLKGVDSTLKIQPAELGDSAVYLCASSFAAADTQYFGPGTRLTVL.

The V call is TRBV2, the J call TRBJ2-1, with 7 nucleotides matching TRBD2. Germline assignment: CDR1 SNHLY and CDR2 FYNNEI. The J segment lost 11 bases and the V segment lost 5 bases, leaving 9 bases of the junction unmatched. This CDR3 has 13 residues. The CDR3 DNA is TGTGCCAGCAGTCCGACTAGCCGGCAAAAGCAGTTCTTC. It encodes CASSPTSRQKQFF.

This clone was recorded only once. This chain joins TRBV7-2 and TRBJ1-6, with D unclear. Germline CDR1 and CDR2: SGHTA and FQGNSA. The CDR3 spans 18 residues. Between the trimmed V and J ends, which lost 1 base and 0 bases, there was a span of 13 bases. CDR3 sequence (DNA): TGTGCCAGCAGCTTAGACAGCTTTGTAAGCTCCTATAATTCACCCCTCCACTTT. Amino acid sequence: CASSLDSFVSSYNSPLHF.

The chain links TRBV11-2 to TRBJ1-6, with D tentatively TRBD1 (5 bases). This CDR3 region has 17 residues. The V gene's germline CDR1 is SGHAT and CDR2 FQNNGV. Trimming stripped 4 bases from V and 1 base from J, with 14 bases between. CDR3 loop: CASSSLQVFSYNSPLHF. The DNA of the CDR3 is TGTGCCAGCAGCTCACTACAGGTTTTTTCCTATAATTCACCCCTCCACTTT.

This clone was observed a handful of times. In DNA, the CDR3 is TGTGCCAGCAGTGATTTGGCGGGAGCCTACAATGAGCAGTTCTTC. Protein product: CASSDLAGAYNEQFF. V gene TRBV25-1 combines with J gene TRBJ2-1; 7 nucleotides align to TRBD2. This CDR3 comprises 15 residues. V shed 3 bases, J shed 2 bases, and the junction held 4 bases outside the gene matches. Germline V CDR1 and CDR2: MGHDK, SYGVNS.

V and J are TRBV6-2 or TRBV6-3 and TRBJ2-4, with 8 bases aligning to TRBD2. This CDR3 is 17 amino acids long. In germline, CDR1 is MNHEY, CDR2 SVGEGT. V trimming: 5 bases; J trimming: 0 bases; junction bases outside the gene matches: 9. CDR3 residues: CASSTLAGLLAKNIQYF. CDR3 sequence (DNA): TGTGCCAGCAGTACTTTAGCGGGGCTACTAGCCAAAAACATTCAGTACTTC.

This chain joins TRBV5-8 and TRBJ2-7; D gene ambiguous. Germline CDR1 reads SGHTS; CDR2 reads YDEGEE. CDR3 length equals 13 residues. Trimming removed 1 base at V and 3 bases at J, with 8 bases between. CDR3 in amino acids: CASSLLAIYEQYF. Written as DNA, the CDR3 is TGTGCCAGCAGCTTGTTAGCCATCTACGAGCAGTACTTC.

The CDR3 DNA follows: TGTGCCAGCAGCCAAGAAAGGAGCAGACTTCGCAATCAGCCCCAGCATTTT. Amino acids: CASSQERSRLRNQPQHF. The gene calls are TRBV14 and TRBJ1-5; D remains unclear. Trimming took 0 bases from V and 2 from J, leaving 14 bases between them. The germline CDR1 and CDR2 sequences are SGHDN and FVKESK. The length of the CDR3 is 17 residues.

V gene TRBV28 combines with J gene TRBJ1-1; D possibly corresponds to TRBD1 (5 bases). Germline V gives CDR1 MDHEN, CDR2 SYDVKM. The CDR3 consists of 13 residues. The V gene lost 1 base and the J gene lost 4 bases, with 7 bases spanning the gap. The CDR3 nucleotides are TGTGCCAGCAGTTTATACAGGTTCACTGAAGCTTTCTTT. Translation: CASSLYRFTEAFF.

The chain links TRBV19 to TRBJ2-2, with D uncertain. This CDR3 spans 13 amino acids. The germline gives CDR1 LNHDA, CDR2 SQIVND (reference sequence). Trimming removed 7 bases at V and 1 base at J, with 7 bases between. CDR3 residues: CASIRQNTGELFF. CDR3 nucleotide sequence: TGTGCCAGTATTAGACAGAACACCGGGGAGCTGTTTTTT.

This clone appeared once. The genes are TRBV6-5 and TRBJ1-5; no clear D. CDR1 is MNHEY and CDR2 is SVGAGI in the germline V gene. The V end was cut by 5 bases, the J end by 8 bases, with 13 bases between. The CDR3 has 13 residues. CDR3 in DNA: TGTGCCAGCAGTAGGACGGGGAGGGAGCCCCAGCATTTT. It codes for CASSRTGREPQHF.

The chain links TRBV12-3 or TRBV12-4 to TRBJ1-1; D uncertain. CDR3 length: 13 residues. The V end was cut by 5 bases, the J end by 1 base, with 8 bases between. The CDR3 protein is CASSRQANTEAFF. The CDR3 nucleotides read TGTGCCAGCAGTAGGCAGGCGAACACTGAAGCTTTCTTT.

V gene TRBV6-6 combines with J gene TRBJ1-1, with 9 nucleotides matching TRBD1. V dropped 5 bases and J dropped 1; count of bases not matched to a gene: 8. CDR3 length: 16 amino acids. In germline, CDR1 is MNHNY, CDR2 SVGAGI (reference sequence). CDR3 bases: TGTGCCAGCAGTAATACAGGGGGCCTAGGGAACACTGAAGCTTTCTTT. It yields the protein CASSNTGGLGNTEAFF.

The chain is built from TRBV6-1 and TRBJ2-3; 12 bases are shared with TRBD2. Germline lookup yields CDR1 MNHNS and CDR2 SASEGT. The junction had 5 bases not matched to a gene; V was cut back by 4 bases and J by 3 bases. CDR3 size: 16 residues. The CDR3 here is CASSVTSGSYTDTQYF. The CDR3 DNA reads as TGTGCCAGCAGTGTGACTAGCGGGAGTTATACAGATACGCAGTATTTT.

This sequence joins TRBV30 and TRBJ1-3; 7 bases line up with TRBD1. The germline CDR1 and CDR2 sequences are GTSNPN and SVGIG (reference sequence). Trimming at V came to 4 bases and at J to 2 bases, leaving 5 bases not matched to a gene. The CDR3 contains 14 residues. As DNA, the CDR3 is TGTGCCTGGAAGATTACAGGGGCTGGAAACACCATATATTTT. Translating it yields CAWKITGAGNTIYF.

The V call is TRBV28, the J call TRBJ2-1, with 10 nucleotides matching TRBD2. Trimming cost V 2 bases and J 6 bases; bases outside gene matches: 19. From germline, CDR1 is MDHEN and CDR2 SYDVKM. The CDR3 runs 20 residues. CDR3 loop: CASSLVQGWSSGSVVNEQFF. The CDR3 DNA is TGTGCCAGCAGTTTAGTTCAGGGATGGTCTAGCGGGAGTGTCGTCAATGAGCAGTTCTTC.

A note on this clone: This likely came from a read error, as a far larger clone is one base away. This rearrangement joins TRBV14 to TRBJ1-6, with TRBD1 as a possible D gene (6 bases). CDR3 length equals 13 residues. V gave up 4 bases and J gave up 8 bases, with 9 bases separating them. Germline lookup yields CDR1 SGHDN and CDR2 FVKESK. CDR3 sequence (DNA): TGTGCCAGCAGCCCCAACAGGGATTCACCCCTCCACTTT. Protein product: CASSPNRDSPLHF.

This clone occurred once. The chain carries TRBV5-4 and TRBJ1-4; D not resolved. Germline CDR1 is SGHNT and CDR2 is YYREEE (reference sequence). The CDR3 consists of 16 residues. V was cut by 1 base and J by 4 bases, with 14 bases left in between. As DNA, the CDR3 is TGTGCCAGCAGCTTGTTTCAAGACTTTGGTAATGAAAAACTGTTTTTT. Amino acid sequence: CASSLFQDFGNEKLFF.

In DNA form, the CDR3 reads TGTGCCAGCAGTTACTCTTCCCAATCAGGGTACACTGAAGCTTTCTTT. Its translation is CASSYSSQSGYTEAFF. V and J are TRBV6-5 and TRBJ1-1; maybe TRBD1 (5 bases). In germline, CDR1 is MNHEY, CDR2 SVGAGI. Trimming took 0 bases from V and 3 from J, leaving 14 bases between them. This CDR3 has 16 residues.